The rows below give T cell receptor beta chains drawn from one sample of a study of CD8 T cells in ankylosing spondylitis. TCRdb re-analysed the 5' RACE reads in MiXCR, keeping a single row per CDR3 protein. The sample consists of about 510,000 distinct CDR3 sequences, approximately 5.3% of them appearing once. The specimen was blood, either unsorted or a sorted T cell fraction (not recorded which). These receptors came from a male donor with ankylosing spondylitis. Each CDR3 is given with its conserved first and last residue. The order of the fields is J gene, clone size, V gene, D gene, CDR3 protein, CDR3 DNA. The D gene is left open where the match is weak. Clone size appears in some rows only: once, few, many, or a class for an expanded clone.

j_call: TRBJ2-1; clone_size: -; v_call: TRBV5-1; d_call: -; cdr3_aa: CASSEGQAPYNEQFF; cdr3_nt: TGCGCCAGCAGCGAGGGACAAGCGCCTTACAATGAGCAGTTCTTC
j_call: TRBJ2-2; clone_size: many; v_call: TRBV12-3/TRBV12-4; d_call: -; cdr3_aa: CASSPQGANTGELFF; cdr3_nt: TGTGCCAGCAGCCCTCAGGGAGCGAACACCGGGGAGCTGTTTTTT
j_call: TRBJ2-7; clone_size: many; v_call: TRBV7-2; d_call: -; cdr3_aa: CASSPFGRLKF; cdr3_nt: TGTGCCAGCAGCCCCTTTGGCAGGTTAAAGTTC
j_call: TRBJ1-1; clone_size: many; v_call: TRBV20-1; d_call: -; cdr3_aa: CSARNPDTEAFF; cdr3_nt: TGCAGTGCTAGGAACCCGGACACTGAAGCTTTCTTT
j_call: TRBJ2-3; clone_size: many; v_call: TRBV4-3; d_call: TRBD2; cdr3_aa: CASSDRLAETTDTQYF; cdr3_nt: TGCGCCAGCAGCGATCGACTAGCGGAGACCACAGATACGCAGTATTTT
j_call: TRBJ1-6; clone_size: -; v_call: TRBV7-2; d_call: -; cdr3_aa: CASSSRSSLNSPLPF; cdr3_nt: TGTGCCAGCAGCTCCCGGTCGTCCCTGAATTCACCCCTCCCCTTT
j_call: TRBJ2-1; clone_size: many; v_call: TRBV20-1; d_call: TRBD2; cdr3_aa: CSAKGLAGFHEQFF; cdr3_nt: TGCAGTGCTAAGGGACTAGCGGGGTTCCATGAGCAGTTCTTC
j_call: TRBJ1-2; clone_size: many; v_call: TRBV27; d_call: -; cdr3_aa: CASSQNRAHGYTF; cdr3_nt: TGTGCCAGCAGCCAAAACAGGGCCCATGGCTACACCTTC
j_call: TRBJ1-2; clone_size: -; v_call: TRBV7-2; d_call: -; cdr3_aa: CASSLEAQGPGYTF; cdr3_nt: TGTGCCAGCAGCTTAGAGGCTCAGGGACCTGGGTACACCTTC
j_call: TRBJ1-1; clone_size: many; v_call: TRBV7-9; d_call: -; cdr3_aa: CASFRPGVNTEAFF; cdr3_nt: TGTGCCAGCTTTAGACCGGGAGTGAACACTGAAGCTTTCTTT
j_call: TRBJ1-1; clone_size: many; v_call: TRBV29-1; d_call: -; cdr3_aa: CSVDKDNGYTEAFF; cdr3_nt: TGCAGCGTTGATAAAGACAATGGGTACACTGAAGCTTTCTTT
j_call: TRBJ1-4; clone_size: many; v_call: TRBV15; d_call: -; cdr3_aa: CATSRDRRDEKLFF; cdr3_nt: TGTGCCACCAGCAGAGATAGACGCGATGAAAAACTGTTTTTT
j_call: TRBJ2-1; clone_size: -; v_call: TRBV18; d_call: -; cdr3_aa: CASSLASENYNEQFF; cdr3_nt: TGTGCCAGCTCCCTGGCTAGCGAGAACTACAATGAGCAGTTCTTC